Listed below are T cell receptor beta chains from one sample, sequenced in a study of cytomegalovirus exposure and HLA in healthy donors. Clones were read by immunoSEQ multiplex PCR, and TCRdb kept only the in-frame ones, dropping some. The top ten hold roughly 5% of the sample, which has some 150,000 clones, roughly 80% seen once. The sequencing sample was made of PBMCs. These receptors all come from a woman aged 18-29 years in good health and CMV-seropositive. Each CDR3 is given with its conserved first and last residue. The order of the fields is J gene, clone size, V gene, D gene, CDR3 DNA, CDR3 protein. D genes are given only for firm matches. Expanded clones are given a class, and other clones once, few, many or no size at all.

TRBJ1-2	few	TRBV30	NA	TGTGCCTGGAGCGGTCTGGGCTACACCTTC	CAWSGLGYTF
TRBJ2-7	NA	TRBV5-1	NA	TGCGCCAGCAGCTTGGACCTGCGGGAGCAGTACTTC	CASSLDLREQYF
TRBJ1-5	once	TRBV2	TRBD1	TGTGCCAGCATTCCGAGCCGGGACAGGGGGCCCAATCAGCCCCAGCATTTT	CASIPSRDRGPNQPQHF
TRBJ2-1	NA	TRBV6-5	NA	TGTGCCAGCAGTTACTCTGGTCTGAGCTCCTACAATGAGCAGTTCTTC	CASSYSGLSSYNEQFF
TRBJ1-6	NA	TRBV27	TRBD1	TGTGCCAGCCGGGACAGCAATTCACCCCTCCACTTT	CASRDSNSPLHF
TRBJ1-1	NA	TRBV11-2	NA	TGTGCCAGCAGCTTCACAACAGGGAGGAACACTGAAGCTTTCTTT	CASSFTTGRNTEAFF
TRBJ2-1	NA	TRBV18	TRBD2	TGTGCCAGCTCACTTAGCGGGGGCAGGTTCTTC	CASSLSGGRFF
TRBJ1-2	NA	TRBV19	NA	TGTGCCAGTAGGCCCCAGGGAAACTATGGCTACACCTTC	CASRPQGNYGYTF
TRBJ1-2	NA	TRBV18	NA	TGTGCCAGCTCACCAACCTCCTCCGGGAACGACGGGTATGGCTACACCTTC	CASSPTSSGNDGYGYTF
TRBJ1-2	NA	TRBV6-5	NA	TGTGCCAGCAGCCACGGCGGAAATGGCTACACCTTC	CASSHGGNGYTF
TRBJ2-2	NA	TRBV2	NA	TGTGCCAGCAGTGGAGACACCGGGGAGCTGTTTTTT	CASSGDTGELFF
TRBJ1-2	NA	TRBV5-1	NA	TGCGCCAGCAGCAGGGAGGGGGGACCGGTCATATCCACCTTC	CASSREGGPVISTF
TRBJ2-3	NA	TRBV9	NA	TGTGCCAGCACCTCCTTCGGAGCGGTGACAGATACGCAGTATTTT	CASTSFGAVTDTQYF
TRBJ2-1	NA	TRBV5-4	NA	TGTGCCAGCAGCCAAAGGAGGGTGGATGAGCAGTTCTTC	CASSQRRVDEQFF
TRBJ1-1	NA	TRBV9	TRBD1	TGTGCCAGCAGCGTAGACCCGGACAGGGCTGAAGCTTTCTTT	CASSVDPDRAEAFF
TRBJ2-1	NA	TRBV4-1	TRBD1	TGCGCCAGCAGCTCGGGGGACAGGGGGCGGGATGAGCAGTTCTTC	CASSSGDRGRDEQFF
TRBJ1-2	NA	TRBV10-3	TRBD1	TGTGCCATCAGTCCTGACCCCGACAGGGCTGGTATTGGGTACACCTTC	CAISPDPDRAGIGYTF
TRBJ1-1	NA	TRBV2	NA	TGTGCCAGCAACAGGATGAACACTGAAGCTTTCTTT	CASNRMNTEAFF
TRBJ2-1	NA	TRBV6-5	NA	TGTGCCAGCAAGTCGGGGGATTTGGACAATGAGCAGTTCTTC	CASKSGDLDNEQFF
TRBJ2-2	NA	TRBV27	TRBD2	TGTGCCAGCAGTCCCCCTAGCGGGGGAGGAGGCGGGGAGCTGTTTTTT	CASSPPSGGGGGELFF
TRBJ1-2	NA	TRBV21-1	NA	TGTGTCACAACTCGGGGACAGGACTATGGCTACACCTTC	CVTTRGQDYGYTF
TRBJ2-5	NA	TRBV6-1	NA	TGTGCCAGCCGCCCGATTGGCAGTCCGCAAGAGACCCAGTACTTC	CASRPIGSPQETQYF
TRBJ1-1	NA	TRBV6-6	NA	TGTGCCAGCAGTTACTCGTGGCAGGGGAGGAACACTGAAGCTTTCTTT	CASSYSWQGRNTEAFF
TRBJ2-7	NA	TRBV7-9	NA	TGTGCCAGCAGCTCACTAGAGGTCTACGAGCAGTACTTC	CASSSLEVYEQYF
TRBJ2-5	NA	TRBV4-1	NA	TGCGCCAGCAGCCCACCCGACGGGAAGGAGACCCAGTACTTC	CASSPPDGKETQYF
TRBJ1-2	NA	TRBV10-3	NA	TGTGCCATCAGTGAGGCGGCCGGTGGAGGTGGCTATGGCTACACCTTC	CAISEAAGGGGYGYTF
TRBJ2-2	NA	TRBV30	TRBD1	TGTGCCTGGTCCAGGGGGAAGATCGGGGAGCTGTTTTTT	CAWSRGKIGELFF
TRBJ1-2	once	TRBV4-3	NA	TGCGCCAGCAGCCAAACCAGGGCCGGATCGGAATATGGCTACACCTTC	CASSQTRAGSEYGYTF
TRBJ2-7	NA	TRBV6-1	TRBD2	TGTGCCAGCAGTGCCCCGACTAGCGGGTTCGCCTACGAGCAGTACTTC	CASSAPTSGFAYEQYF
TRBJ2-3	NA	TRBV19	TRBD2	TGTGCCAGTAGTATTTTGGGGGGGGGTTTAACAGATACGCAGTATTTT	CASSILGGGLTDTQYF
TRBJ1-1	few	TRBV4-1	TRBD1	TGCGCCAGCAGCCAAATAATAGGACAGGTCCGCGAAGCTTTCTTT	CASSQIIGQVREAFF
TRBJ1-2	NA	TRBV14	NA	TGTGCCAGCAGCTATACACAGGGCCGAGGCTACACCTTC	CASSYTQGRGYTF
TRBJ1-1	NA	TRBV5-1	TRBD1	TGCGCCAGCAGTAGCCTTGGACCGGGACAGGGACGATTAACTGAAGCTTTCTTT	CASSSLGPGQGRLTEAFF
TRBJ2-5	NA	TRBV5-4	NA	TGTGCCAGCAACCTTCAGGGGTTGAGGGAGACCCAGTACTTC	CASNLQGLRETQYF
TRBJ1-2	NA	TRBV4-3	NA	TGCGCCAGCAGCGGCACAGGGAGAGGTGGCTACACCTTC	CASSGTGRGGYTF
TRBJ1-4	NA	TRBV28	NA	TGTGCCAGCAGTTCTATAAACAGGGCCCCTAATGAAAAACTGTTTTTT	CASSSINRAPNEKLFF
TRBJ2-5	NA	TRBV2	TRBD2	TGTGCCAGCCGCCCGGCTAGCGGGGGGGGAAGATGGACCCAGTACTTC	CASRPASGGGRWTQYF
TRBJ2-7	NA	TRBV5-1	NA	TGCGCCAGCTCCCAGGGTGCGGATTCCTACGAGCAGTACTTC	CASSQGADSYEQYF
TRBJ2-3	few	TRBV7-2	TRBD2	TGTGCCAGCACCCCCCGGGGGGGGTCTAGAACAGATACGCAGTATTTT	CASTPRGGSRTDTQYF
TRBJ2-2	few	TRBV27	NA	TGTGCCAGCAGTTTCGGAGCGAACACCGGGGAGCTGTTTTTT	CASSFGANTGELFF
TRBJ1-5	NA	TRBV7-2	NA	TGTGCCAGCAGCTTCGGCAGGGGGCCCCAGCATTTT	CASSFGRGPQHF
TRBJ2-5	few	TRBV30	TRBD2	TGTGCCTGGAGTGTAGCGGGGGGCCGGGAGACCCAGTACTTC	CAWSVAGGRETQYF
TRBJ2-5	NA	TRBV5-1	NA	TGCGCCAGCAGGGACGGAGGTGGTCAAGAGACCCAGTACTTC	CASRDGGGQETQYF
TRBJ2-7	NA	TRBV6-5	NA	TGTGCCAGCAGTTACGGCGTCAACTACGAGCAGTACTTC	CASSYGVNYEQYF
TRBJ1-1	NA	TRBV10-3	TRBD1	TGTGCCATCAGGGCCGGGACAGAAGAAGCTTTCTTT	CAIRAGTEEAFF
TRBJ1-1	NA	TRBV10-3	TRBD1	TGTGCCACCGGGACAGCCGGCGACACTGAAGCTTTCTTT	CATGTAGDTEAFF